These 21 T cell receptor beta chains came from one sample sequenced in a study of CD8+ T cells in alopecia areata. RNA was extracted and reverse transcribed into cDNA as the sequencing template. Some clones are missing from TCRdb's copy, which holds only in-frame ones; the method was immunoSEQ multiplex PCR. The sample consists of approximately 300,000 clones, 58% of them appearing once. The treatment denotes: oral pan-JAK inhibitor, 5-10 mg twice daily. Material: CD4+ T cells sorted from blood, obtained at week 24, from a patient treated with tofacitinib. These receptors originate from a human donor with alopecia areata.

The chain has TRBV30 and TRBJ2-3; D ambiguous. CDR3 length: 15 amino acids. Per germline, CDR1 GTSNPN and CDR2 SVGIG (reference sequence). Trimming took 5 bases from V and 2 from J, leaving 17 bases between them. The CDR3 DNA is TGTGCCTGGCTACCGAAAGACCCCTACACAGATACGCAGTATTTT. It codes for CAWLPKDPYTDTQYF. The full variable domain, its missing parts supplied by reference TRBV30 and TRBJ2-3, is SQTIHQWPATLVQPVGSPLSLECTVEGTSNPNLYWYRQAAGRGLQLLFYSVGIGQISSEVPQNLSASRPQDRQFILSSKKLLLSDSGFYLCAWLPKDPYTDTQYFGPGTRLTVL.

V usage is TRBV4-1 and J usage is TRBJ2-5; a weak D match, TRBD2 (6 bases). Germline V gives CDR1 MGHRA, CDR2 YSYEKL. This CDR3 contains 14 residues. With 1 base removed from V and 5 bases from J, the gap between germline ends came to 11 bases. CDR3: CASSQGSGVETQYF. The DNA for the CDR3 is TGCGCCAGCAGCCAAGGTTCGGGGGTGGAGACCCAGTACTTC.

Only one count was recorded for this clone. The chain combines TRBV29-1 with TRBJ1-6; TRBD1 matches 9 bases. V trimming: 6 bases; J trimming: 8 bases; junction bases outside the gene matches: 8. The CDR3 runs 14 residues. Germline CDR1 reads SQVTM; CDR2 reads ANQGSEA. The CDR3 loop is CSVSEGQGDSPLHF. In DNA, the CDR3 is TGCAGCGTCTCAGAGGGACAGGGTGATTCACCCCTCCACTTT.

The chain uses TRBV5-4 and TRBJ1-6; 7 bases map to TRBD1. Germline assignment: CDR1 SGHNT and CDR2 YYREEE (reference sequence). The ends lost 4 bases at V and 7 bases at J; junction bases unmatched: 5. The length of the CDR3 is 14 residues. The CDR3 nucleotides read TGTGCCAGCAGCGCGGGACAGCCCAATTCACCCCTCCACTTT. This encodes CASSAGQPNSPLHF.

The chain joins TRBV6-5 to TRBJ2-4, with a possible D match to TRBD1 (5 bases). The CDR3 loop spans 15 amino acids. The germline V gene encodes CDR1 MNHEY and CDR2 SVGAGI. V was cut by 5 bases and J by 0 bases, with 11 bases left in between. The DNA of the CDR3 is TGTGCCAGCAGTAGGGGCCCTCTAGCCAAAAACATTCAGTACTTC. Translating it yields CASSRGPLAKNIQYF.

The chain combines TRBV30 with TRBJ1-2, with D possibly TRBD1 on 5 matching bases. Germline CDR1 reads GTSNPN; CDR2 reads SVGIG (reference sequence). This CDR3 contains 16 residues. Trimming pared 3 bases from V and 2 bases from J, leaving 19 bases between. The CDR3 spells CAWSIRVGPGNYGYTF. DNA for the CDR3: TGTGCCTGGAGCATACGCGTCGGCCCAGGGAACTATGGCTACACCTTC.

This rearrangement joins TRBV2 to TRBJ2-4, with D hard to call. The CDR3 has 12 residues. Germline CDR1 SNHLY, CDR2 FYNNEI. Deletions cut 6 bases from V and 6 bases from J, with 9 bases between. Written as DNA, the CDR3 is TGTGCCAGCAGCCCAACTGCAAACATTCAGTACTTC. Protein sequence: CASSPTANIQYF.

Concerning this clone itself: Other DNA sequences from this sample encode an identical CDR3 as well. V usage is TRBV29-1 and J usage is TRBJ2-5; the D is unclear. V lost 5 bases and J lost 4, with 8 bases in between. Germline lookup yields CDR1 SQVTM and CDR2 ANQGSEA. The CDR3 sequence is 11 residues long. The CDR3 DNA follows: TGCAGCGTTAAGGGTGGAGAGACCCAGTACTTC. It translates to CSVKGGETQYF.

The CDR3 is CASPGRIETQYF. Written as DNA, the CDR3 is TGTGCCAGCCCCGGCCGCATCGAGACCCAGTACTTC. The rearrangement uses TRBV28 and TRBJ2-5, with no clear D. CDR3 size: 12 residues. CDR1 and CDR2 (germline): MDHEN, SYDVKM. V was shortened by 8 bases and J by 5 bases, with 12 bases between the two germline ends.

This clone was detected a few times. This chain connects TRBV2 to TRBJ1-2, with D unresolved. CDR1 is SNHLY, CDR2 FYNNEI, per germline. The CDR3 is 11 amino acids. Trimming removed 6 bases from V and 7 bases from J, with 9 bases in between. This CDR3 reads CASRGSIGYTF. The DNA of the CDR3 is TGTGCCAGCAGGGGTTCGATTGGCTACACCTTC.

The CDR3 spells CSVLTGLNTEAFF. The CDR3 DNA reads TGCAGCGTCCTGACAGGTCTGAACACTGAAGCTTTCTTT. The chain is built from TRBV29-1 and TRBJ1-1, with D possibly TRBD1 on 6 matching bases. Trimming cost V 6 bases and J 0 bases, with 11 bases left between them. Per germline, CDR1 SQVTM and CDR2 ANQGSEA. The CDR3 covers 13 residues. Combining the CDR3 with reference TRBV29-1 and TRBJ1-1 gives the whole variable domain SAVISQKPSRDICQRGTSLTIQCQVDSQVTMMFWYRQQPGQSLTLIATANQGSEATYESGFVIDKFPISRPNLTFSTLTVSNMSPEDSSIYLCSVLTGLNTEAFFGQGTRLTVV.

The count of this clone is one. The rearrangement links TRBV5-1 to TRBJ1-1; 7 bases line up with TRBD1. Germline values: CDR1 SGHRS, CDR2 YFSETQ. This CDR3 is built from 16 residues. Germline trimming cut 4 bases from V and 4 bases from J; bases unmatched to any gene: 13. The DNA for the CDR3 is TGCGCCAGCAGCGTAGAGGGGGCTACGTTAGGCACTGAAGCTTTCTTT. Residues: CASSVEGATLGTEAFF.

V usage is TRBV11-2 and J usage is TRBJ1-2; 10 nucleotides agree with TRBD1. There are 16 residues in the CDR3. Germline CDR1 SGHAT, CDR2 FQNNGV. After removal of 5 bases from V and 2 bases from J, the junction contained 8 bases not matched to a gene. The CDR3 reads CASSRDRGVGNYGYTF. The CDR3 nucleotides are TGTGCCAGCAGCCGGGACAGGGGAGTTGGGAACTATGGCTACACCTTC.

The chain has TRBV11-2 and TRBJ2-1; D unresolved. CDR3 length equals 15 residues. V lost 3 bases to trimming and J lost 2 bases, with 11 bases between them. Germline loops: CDR1 SGHAT, CDR2 FQNNGV. CDR3 DNA sequence: TGTGCCAGCAGCTTTGCGACGGGCACCTACAATGAGCAGTTCTTC. This translates into CASSFATGTYNEQFF.

This clone was seen more than once but under ten times. The gene calls are TRBV7-2 and TRBJ2-3, with 8 bases that match TRBD2. CDR3 length: 18 residues. CDR1 SGHTA and CDR2 FQGNSA come from the germline V gene. With 4 bases clipped from V and 1 base from J, the junction kept 13 bases outside the gene matches. The CDR3 reads CASSSGPGLAEGTDTQYF. CDR3 DNA: TGTGCCAGCAGCTCCGGTCCCGGACTAGCAGAGGGCACAGATACGCAGTATTTT. Together with reference TRBV7-2 and TRBJ2-3, the CDR3 gives the full variable domain: GAGVSQSPSNKVTEKGKDVELRCDPISGHTALYWYRQSLGQGLEFLIYFQGNSAPDKSGLPSDRFSAERTGGSVSTLTIQRTQQEDSAVYLCASSSGPGLAEGTDTQYFGPGTRLTVL.

The rearrangement joins TRBV5-4 to TRBJ2-3; D is unresolved. The CDR3 sequence is 14 residues long. CDR1 and CDR2 from the germline V gene are SGHNT and YYREEE (reference sequence). Trimming removed 0 bases at V and 2 bases at J, with 7 bases between. CDR3 loop: CASSLDPTTDTQYF. The CDR3 DNA follows: TGTGCCAGCAGCTTGGACCCAACCACAGATACGCAGTATTTT. The full variable domain, completed using reference TRBV5-4 and TRBJ2-3, is ETGVTQSPTHLIKTRGQQVTLRCSSQSGHNTVSWYQQALGQGPQFIFQYYREEENGRGNFPPRFSGLQFPNYSSELNVNALELDDSALYLCASSLDPTTDTQYFGPGTRLTVL.

This clone was seen a handful of times. The chain has TRBV10-3 and TRBJ2-5; D gene ambiguous. Between the trimmed V and J ends, which lost 5 bases and 4 bases, there was a span of 11 bases. CDR3 length: 13 residues. The V gene's germline CDR1 is ENHRY and CDR2 SYGVKD. CDR3 residues: CAISLTASETQYF. In DNA, the CDR3 is TGTGCCATCAGTTTAACCGCATCAGAGACCCAGTACTTC.

This chain links TRBV27 with TRBJ1-2, with 7 bases fitting TRBD1. Germline assignment: CDR1 MNHEY and CDR2 SMNVEV (reference sequence). The CDR3 is made up of 14 amino acids. The trim removed 6 bases at V and 5 bases at J, leaving 9 bases unmatched. CDR3 amino acids: CASSIGQDSYGYTF. For the CDR3, the DNA is TGTGCCAGCAGCATTGGACAGGACTCGTATGGCTACACCTTC.

J is TRBJ1-2 and V is TRBV6-5; D not certain. This CDR3 has 13 amino acids. Looked up from germline, CDR1 is MNHEY and CDR2 is SVGAGI. V lost 2 bases, J lost 8 bases, and 12 bases lay in between. The CDR3 bases are TGTGCCAGCAGTTACGCGGATAACCTGGGCTACACCTTC. Translation gives CASSYADNLGYTF.

This clone was detected only a few times. The CDR3 spells CASSGGLAGAEQFF. CDR3 DNA sequence: TGCGCCAGCAGCGGCGGGCTAGCGGGGGCGGAGCAGTTCTTC. This chain joins TRBV4-3 and TRBJ2-1; 10 bases fit TRBD2. The CDR3 consists of 14 residues. Germline values: CDR1 LGHNA, CDR2 YSLEER. Trimming at V came to 5 bases and at J to 10 bases, leaving 8 bases not matched to a gene.

In this sample, this clone turned up a few times. Other DNA sequences from this sample encode an identical CDR3 as well. The chain is built from TRBV29-1 and TRBJ2-5; D assignment may be TRBD1 or TRBD2 (6 bases each). The germline V gene has CDR1 SQVTM and CDR2 ANQGSEA. V was clipped by 3 bases and J by 3 bases, with 8 bases between them. This CDR3 region has 12 residues. CDR3 sequence (DNA): TGCAGCGTTGAGGGGGGCGAAGAGACCCAGTACTTC. Translating it yields CSVEGGEETQYF.